The 13 T cell receptor beta chains below all came from one sample that was sequenced in a study of shared clonotypes between healthy human individuals. Here immunoSEQ multiplex PCR was the method, and the copy in TCRdb shows in-frame clones only, minus some. The sample lists over 2 million clones, about 95% seen once, with about 1.1% in the top ten. Naive CD8 isolation took CD45RO-negative cells positively selected for CCR7 and excluded terminally differentiated effector memory CD45RA+ cells. Sequencing was carried out using naive CD8+ T cells sorted from blood. Receptor source: a man aged 18 to 29 in good health.

This chain joins TRBV4-3 and TRBJ1-1; D not resolved. V was trimmed by 0 bases and J by 0 bases, leaving 11 bases between them. This CDR3 spans 16 amino acids. Germline CDR1 reads LGHNA; CDR2 reads YSLEER. The chain's CDR3 is CASSQEDKALNTEAFF. The CDR3 bases are TGCGCCAGCAGCCAAGAAGATAAGGCTCTGAACACTGAAGCTTTCTTT.

This sequence joins TRBV2 and TRBJ2-7, with D perhaps TRBD2 (5 bases). The CDR3 sequence is 13 residues long. Germline CDR1 SNHLY, CDR2 FYNNEI. The ends were cut back, 6 bases at V and 4 bases at J, with 13 bases in the middle. The CDR3 loop reads CASRAGPDYEQYF. The CDR3 nucleotides read TGTGCCAGCAGGGCGGGTCCAGATTACGAGCAGTACTTC.

The chain employs TRBV7-9 and TRBJ1-2; a possible D gene is TRBD1 (6 bases). Per the germline V gene, CDR1 is SEHNR and CDR2 is FQNEAQ (reference sequence). This CDR3 spans 16 amino acids. V lost 1 base, J lost 6 bases, and 18 bases lay in between. CDR3 DNA sequence: TGTGCCAGCAGCTTAGGGGGGGCTTCCCGCAGGGATGGCTACACCTTC. Protein: CASSLGGASRRDGYTF.

The count of this clone is one. The CDR3 DNA is TGTGCCAGCTCACCGCCGGACAGTACCTACGAGCAGTACTTC. Amino acid sequence: CASSPPDSTYEQYF. The chain recombines TRBV18 with TRBJ2-7; TRBD1 is a possible D gene (6 bases). The CDR3 totals 14 residues. The germline V and J ends were trimmed by 3 bases and 2 bases, with 11 bases remaining between them. Per the germline V gene, CDR1 is KGHSH and CDR2 is LQKENI.

The chain recombines TRBV7-2 with TRBJ2-3; D might be TRBD1 or TRBD2, each matching 5 bases. The CDR3 extends over 17 amino acids. CDR1 and CDR2 (germline): SGHTA, FQGNSA. V was trimmed by 1 base and J by 3 bases, leaving 17 bases between them. The CDR3 DNA reads TGTGCCAGCAGCTTAGGAGAGGGGATCCCTTCAACAGATACGCAGTATTTT. It is translated as CASSLGEGIPSTDTQYF.

V gene TRBV28 combines with J gene TRBJ2-3; D might be TRBD2 (5 bases). This CDR3 region has 14 residues. Germline lookup yields CDR1 MDHEN and CDR2 SYDVKM. Trimming left V 5 bases short and J 0 bases short, with 9 bases between. The CDR3 bases are TGTGCCAGCAGTCAAGGACTGAGCACAGATACGCAGTATTTT. It is translated as CASSQGLSTDTQYF.

The chain couples TRBV5-6 to TRBJ1-2, with a possible D match to TRBD1 (6 bases). Germline CDR1 is SGHDT and CDR2 is YYEEEE. The CDR3 length is 15 residues. Deletions cut 4 bases from V and 0 bases from J, with 13 bases between. CDR3 nucleotides: TGTGCCAGCAGCACGGACAGCTTAGCTAACTATGGCTACACCTTC. It encodes CASSTDSLANYGYTF.

The chain carries TRBV18 and TRBJ1-1; no clear D. This CDR3 region has 12 residues. The germline CDR1 and CDR2 sequences are KGHSH and LQKENI. V was pared by 6 bases and J by 5 bases, with 10 bases between. CDR3: CASSPSRTEAFF. CDR3 bases: TGTGCCAGCTCTCCTTCTCGTACTGAAGCTTTCTTT.

This clone was seen once. The chain carries TRBV4-3 and TRBJ2-1; TRBD2 aligns across 11 bases. The junction had 7 bases not matched to a gene; V was cut back by 0 bases and J by 9 bases. CDR1 and CDR2 from the germline V gene are LGHNA and YSLEER. The CDR3 is made up of 16 amino acids. The CDR3 protein is CASSQELRLAGSEQFF. The CDR3, as DNA: TGCGCCAGCAGCCAAGAACTAAGACTAGCGGGAAGTGAGCAGTTCTTC.

Notes on this clone: This sample also contains other DNA sequences that code for the same CDR3. The chain carries TRBV19 and TRBJ1-1; TRBD1 might be the D (5 bases). CDR1 is LNHDA, CDR2 SQIVND, per germline (reference sequence). There are 14 residues in the CDR3. V lost 3 bases and J 3 bases, leaving 11 bases between the germline ends. CDR3 residues: CASSIGGIDTEAFF. The DNA for the CDR3 is TGTGCCAGTAGTATTGGGGGGATCGACACTGAAGCTTTCTTT.

The chain recombines TRBV5-1 with TRBJ2-1; 14 nucleotides align to TRBD2. The germline gives CDR1 SGHRS, CDR2 YFSETQ. Trimming cost V 6 bases and J 6 bases; bases outside gene matches: 8. The CDR3 is made up of 16 amino acids. The CDR3 DNA sequence: TGCGCCAGCACCGCCCCGACTAGCGGGAGGGGCAATGAGCAGTTCTTC. Protein sequence: CASTAPTSGRGNEQFF.

This chain connects TRBV27 to TRBJ1-6, with D possibly matching TRBD1 (5 bases). Deletions cut 4 bases from V and 10 bases from J, with 8 bases between. This CDR3 comprises 12 residues. Germline CDR1 MNHEY, CDR2 SMNVEV (reference sequence). CDR3 coding DNA: TGTGCCAGCAGTTCCCGGGACTCACCCCTCCACTTT. Its translation is CASSSRDSPLHF.

The rearrangement links TRBV5-8 to TRBJ1-4; weak D call: TRBD1 (6 bases). The germline V gene encodes CDR1 SGHTS and CDR2 YDEGEE. This CDR3 has 15 residues. V lost 2 bases and J lost 4, with 12 bases in between. The CDR3 DNA is TGTGCCAGCAGCTTAGCCGGACAGTTTAATGAAAAACTGTTTTTT. Its translation is CASSLAGQFNEKLFF. The whole variable domain, remainder taken from reference TRBV5-8 and TRBJ1-4, is EAGVTQSPTHLIKTRGQQATLRCSPISGHTSVYWYQQALGLGLQFLLWYDEGEERNRGNFPPRFSGRQFPNYSSELNVNALELEDSALYLCASSLAGQFNEKLFFGSGTQLSVL.